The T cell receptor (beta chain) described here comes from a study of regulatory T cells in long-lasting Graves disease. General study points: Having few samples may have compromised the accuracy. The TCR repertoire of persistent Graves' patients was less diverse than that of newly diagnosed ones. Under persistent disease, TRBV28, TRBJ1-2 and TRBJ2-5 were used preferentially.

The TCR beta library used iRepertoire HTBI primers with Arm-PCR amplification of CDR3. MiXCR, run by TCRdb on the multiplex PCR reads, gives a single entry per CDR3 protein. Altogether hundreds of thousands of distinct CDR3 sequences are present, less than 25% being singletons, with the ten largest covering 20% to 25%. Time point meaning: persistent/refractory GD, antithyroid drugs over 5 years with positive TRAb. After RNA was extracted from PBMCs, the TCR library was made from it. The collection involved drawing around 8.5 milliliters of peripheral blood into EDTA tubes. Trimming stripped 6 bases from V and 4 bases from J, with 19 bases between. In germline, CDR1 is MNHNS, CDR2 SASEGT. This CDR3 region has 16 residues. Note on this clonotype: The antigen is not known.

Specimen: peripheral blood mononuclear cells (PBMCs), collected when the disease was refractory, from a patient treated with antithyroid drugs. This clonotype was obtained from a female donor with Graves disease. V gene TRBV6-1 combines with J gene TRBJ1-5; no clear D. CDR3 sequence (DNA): TGTGCCAGCAGCCCCCCGGGAGGAATCAGGAATCAGCCCCAGCATTTT. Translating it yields CASSPPGGIRNQPQHF.